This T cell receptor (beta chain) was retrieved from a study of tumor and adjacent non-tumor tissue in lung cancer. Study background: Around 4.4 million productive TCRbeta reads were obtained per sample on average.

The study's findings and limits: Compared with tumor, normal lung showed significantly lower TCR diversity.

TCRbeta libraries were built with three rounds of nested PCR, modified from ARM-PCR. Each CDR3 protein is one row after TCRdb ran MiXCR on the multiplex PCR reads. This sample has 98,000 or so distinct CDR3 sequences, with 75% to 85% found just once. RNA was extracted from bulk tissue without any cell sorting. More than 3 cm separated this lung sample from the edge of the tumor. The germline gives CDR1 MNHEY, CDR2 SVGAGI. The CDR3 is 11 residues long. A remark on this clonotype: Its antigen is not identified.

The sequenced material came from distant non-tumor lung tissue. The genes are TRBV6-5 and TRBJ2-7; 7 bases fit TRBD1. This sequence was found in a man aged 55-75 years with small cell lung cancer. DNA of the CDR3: TGTGCCAGCAGCAGGGGGTATGACCAGGACGTC. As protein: CASSRGYDQDV.